A single T cell receptor (beta chain) is shown here with its context. The data were obtained in a study of T cell responses to AZD1222 COVID-19 vaccine. Across the study: Pooling was applied to second doses at about 4 or about 12 weeks.

V shed 8 bases and J shed 8 bases, with 21 bases lying between them. Germline lookup yields CDR1 SEHNR and CDR2 FQNEAQ (reference sequence). There are 15 residues in the CDR3. Profiled with immunoSEQ multiplex PCR; TCRdb holds only in-frame clones, not every one. This repertoire shows around 150,000 clones, 94% found once; its top ten account for roughly 1.3%. This clonotype was sampled from an adult in good health. V gene TRBV7-9 combines with J gene TRBJ1-4; D is uncertain. The sequences come from peripheral blood, collected on day 0 of AZD1222 vaccination. CDR3 residues: CASSSSGLRGEKLFF. The CDR3 nucleotides are TGTGCCAGCTCTAGTTCCGGACTACGAGGGGAAAAACTGTTTTTT.